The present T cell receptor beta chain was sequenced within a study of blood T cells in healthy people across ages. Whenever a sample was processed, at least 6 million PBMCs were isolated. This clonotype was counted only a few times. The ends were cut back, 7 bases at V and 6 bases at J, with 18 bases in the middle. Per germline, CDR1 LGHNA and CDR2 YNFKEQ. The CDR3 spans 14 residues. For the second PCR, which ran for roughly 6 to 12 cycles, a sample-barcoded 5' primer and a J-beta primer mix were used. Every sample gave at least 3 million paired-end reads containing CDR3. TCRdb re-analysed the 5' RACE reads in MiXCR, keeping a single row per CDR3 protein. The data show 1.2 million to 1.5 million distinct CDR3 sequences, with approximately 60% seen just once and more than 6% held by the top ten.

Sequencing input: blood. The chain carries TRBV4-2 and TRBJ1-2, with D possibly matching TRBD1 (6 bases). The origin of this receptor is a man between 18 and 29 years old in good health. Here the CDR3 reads CASTLPGQLDGYTF. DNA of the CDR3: TGTGCCAGCACCTTACCCGGACAGCTTGATGGCTACACCTTC.